A single sample gave rise to the 11 T cell receptor beta chains below, sequenced in a study of tumor-infiltrating lymphocytes in primary liver carcinoma. Germline DNA was extracted too, while blood RNA derived from unsorted whole blood. TCR beta cDNA was made from roughly 450 ng total RNA with a constant-region primer. Nested multiplex PCR, run for three rounds with slightly modified ARM-PCR, yielded TCR beta libraries. Researchers ran the first two PCR rounds for 10 cycles each with TRBV1-TRBV30 forward primers and a C-beta reverse primer. TCRdb fed the multiplex PCR reads into MiXCR, producing one record per CDR3 protein. The sample shows fewer than 350,000 distinct CDR3 sequences, 65% of them seen only once. The material sequenced was peripheral blood. All receptors derive from a middle-aged man with primary liver carcinoma and hepatitis B virus infection.

This sequence joins TRBV6-4 and TRBJ2-1; TRBD2 is a possible D gene (7 bases). CDR3 length equals 10 residues. CDR1 and CDR2 (germline): MRHNA, SNTAGT. Deletions cut 11 bases from V and 11 bases from J, with 13 bases between. The CDR3 DNA follows: TGTGCCCGGGGGGCGGGAAAGCAGTTCTTC. It specifies CARGAGKQFF.

With respect to this clonotype: At one of its ends the junction is not consistent with the germline gene, which may arise from a read error. The V and J genes are TRBV28 and TRBJ2-3, with 8 bases aligning to TRBD2. CDR3 length: 14 amino acids. In germline, CDR1 is MDHEN, CDR2 SYDVKM. CDR3 coding DNA: TGTGCCAGCGGAAAGCGGGAGCTCGCAGATACGCAGTGTTTT. This encodes CASGKRELADTQCF.

There are many counts of this clonotype. This chain connects TRBV29-1 to TRBJ2-1; 9 nucleotides line up with TRBD1. CDR1 SQVTM and CDR2 ANQGSEA come from the germline V gene. The CDR3 loop spans 13 amino acids. Germline trimming cut 8 bases from V and 4 bases from J; bases unmatched to any gene: 6. The CDR3 here is CSLGQGGYNEQFF. CDR3 bases: TGCAGCCTGGGACAGGGAGGATACAATGAGCAGTTCTTC.

The J gene is TRBJ1-5, the V gene TRBV12-3 or TRBV12-4; TRBD1 matches at 9 bases. The ends lost 6 bases at V and 1 base at J; junction bases unmatched: 4. The CDR3 consists of 15 residues. This CDR3 reads CASRPGTGSNQPQHF. In DNA, the CDR3 is TGTGCCAGCAGGCCCGGGACAGGGAGCAATCAGCCCCAGCATTTT.

About this clonotype itself: The final CDR3 position lacks the conserved phenylalanine or tryptophan, pointing to a likely read error. V is TRBV5-8 and J is TRBJ2-5; 10 nucleotides align to TRBD2. The length of the CDR3 is 16 residues. Germline CDR1 is SGHTS and CDR2 is YDEGEE. J gave up 5 bases and V 2 bases, and 9 bases lay outside the gene matches. The CDR3 nucleotides are TGTGCCAGCAGCTTATTCGGGCTAGCGGGAGTCGAGACCCAGTACTTA. This sequence encodes CASSLFGLAGVETQYL.

This clonotype was detected only a few times. The rearrangement uses TRBV30 and TRBJ1-3; TRBD1 is a possible D gene (5 bases). V gave up 5 bases and J gave up 0 bases, with 17 bases separating them. This CDR3 region has 16 residues. CDR1 is GTSNPN, CDR2 SVGIG, per germline (reference sequence). This chain's CDR3 is CAWSSWGTVSGNTIYF. Here the CDR3 DNA reads TGTGCCTGGTCCTCGTGGGGGACGGTCTCTGGAAACACCATATATTTT.

This clonotype occurred once. Sequence at one end of the junction differs from germline and may be a read error. The chain has TRBV10-2 and TRBJ2-1; 7 bases align to TRBD2. Germline assignment: CDR1 WSHSY and CDR2 SAAADI. This CDR3 contains 15 residues. The CDR3, as DNA: TGCACCAGCAGTGAGTCGAGACTAGCCGGCAATGAGCAGTTTTTC. It codes for CTSSESRLAGNEQFF.

Many counts were recorded for this clonotype. The V and J genes are TRBV29-1 and TRBJ2-5; 8 bases agree with TRBD1. Germline CDR1 and CDR2: SQVTM and ANQGSEA. This CDR3 spans 14 amino acids. V was pared by 6 bases and J by 5 bases, with 11 bases of the junction left unmatched. CDR3 residues: CSVVGQGVWETQYF. The CDR3 nucleotides are TGCAGCGTCGTAGGACAGGGAGTATGGGAGACCCAGTACTTC.

V and J are TRBV5-1 and TRBJ2-7; 13 positions match TRBD2. The CDR3 is 18 amino acids. Germline V gives CDR1 SGHRS, CDR2 YFSETQ. The ends lost 0 bases at V and 7 bases at J; junction bases unmatched: 13. CDR3 sequence reads: CASSLEQGLAGNYNEQYF. The CDR3 DNA reads TGCGCCAGCAGCTTGGAGCAGGGACTAGCGGGAAATTACAATGAGCAGTACTTC.

As concerns this clonotype: Being one base from a much bigger clone, this may be a read error. The genes are TRBV12-3 or TRBV12-4 and TRBJ2-1; D might be TRBD2 (6 bases). CDR3 length: 14 amino acids. Trimming left V 3 bases short and J 9 bases short, with 15 bases between. CDR3: CASSFAGWPSEQFF. In DNA, the CDR3 is TGTGCCAGCAGTTTCGCGGGATGGCCTAGTGAGCAGTTCTTC.

The chain joins TRBV20-1 to TRBJ1-2, with 7 bases aligning to TRBD1. The germline V gene encodes CDR1 DFQATT and CDR2 SNEGSKA (reference sequence). V lost 0 bases and J lost 8; bases outside the gene matches: 6. This CDR3 region has 13 residues. CDR3 in amino acids: CSARDPRGQGYTF. The CDR3 region has the DNA TGCAGTGCTAGAGATCCCAGGGGACAGGGCTACACCTTC.